One sample yielded the 28 T cell receptor beta chains listed below, sequenced in a study of shared clonotypes between healthy human individuals. TCRdb's copy holds only in-frame clones and misses some; the assay was immunoSEQ multiplex PCR. The profile shows 490,000 or so clones, around 79% of them singletons. The sequencing sample was made of PBMCs. Source of these receptors: a woman in her thirties or forties in good health. Some clones in this sample may be carry-over from other donors' samples.

This rearrangement joins TRBV6-6 to TRBJ2-7; 11 bases fit TRBD2. Germline V CDR1 and CDR2: MNHNY, SVGAGI (reference sequence). CDR3 length: 15 residues. With V trimmed by 6 bases and J by 1 base, 5 bases remained unmatched. The CDR3 loop is CASRTGLAVSYEQYF. The CDR3 DNA follows: TGTGCCAGCAGAACGGGACTAGCGGTTTCCTACGAGCAGTACTTC.

V gene TRBV5-1 combines with J gene TRBJ1-4; D call uncertain. The CDR3 contains 16 residues. CDR1 and CDR2 (germline): SGHRS, YFSETQ. The V and J ends lost 3 bases and 5 bases respectively, with 17 bases between them. This CDR3 is CASSSGGYILNEKLFF. CDR3 DNA sequence: TGCGCCAGCAGCTCCGGAGGGTACATTTTAAATGAAAAACTGTTTTTT.

This clone appeared once. The junction departs from the called germline gene at one end, perhaps through a read error. The chain has TRBV4-1 and TRBJ2-1; 14 bases line up with TRBD2. The CDR3 is 19 residues long. Germline V gives CDR1 MGHRA, CDR2 YSYEKL. The CDR3: CASSQDPHRLAGGHNGQFF. In DNA form, the CDR3 reads TGCGCCAGCAGCCAAGATCCCCATAGACTAGCGGGAGGGCACAATGGGCAGTTCTTC.

The rearrangement links TRBV7-8 to TRBJ1-3; D is unresolved. CDR1 and CDR2 (germline): SGHVS, FQNEAQ. This CDR3 region has 15 residues. V was clipped by 5 bases and J by 6 bases, with 17 bases between them. CDR3 nucleotides: TGTGCCAGCAGCGATGCCGCAGTCCGGGAAAACACCATATATTTT. Translating gives CASSDAAVRENTIYF.

CDR3: CASSPLGARGYTF. CDR3 nucleotides: TGTGCCAGCAGCCCCTTGGGGGCCCGGGGCTACACCTTC. The rearrangement joins TRBV7-8 to TRBJ1-2; D perhaps matches TRBD1 (6 bases). V dropped 5 bases and J dropped 8 bases, with 15 bases sitting between them. The germline gives CDR1 SGHVS, CDR2 FQNEAQ. CDR3 size: 13 residues. The whole variable domain, remainder taken from reference TRBV7-8 and TRBJ1-2, is GAGVSQSPRYKVAKRGQDVALRCDPISGHVSLFWYQQALGQGPEFLTYFQNEAQLDKSGLPSDRFFAERPEGSVSTLKIQRTQQEDSAVYLCASSPLGARGYTFGSGTRLTVV.

This clone was counted only a few times. The chain carries TRBV7-9 and TRBJ1-1; the D is unclear. Trimming pared 5 bases from V and 1 base from J, leaving 20 bases between. Germline CDR1 reads SEHNR; CDR2 reads FQNEAQ (reference sequence). The length of the CDR3 is 17 residues. The CDR3 bases are TGTGCCAGCAGCCCAGGACCGCTTAGATATGAGAACACTGAAGCTTTCTTT. Protein sequence: CASSPGPLRYENTEAFF. Full variable domain (remainder filled in from reference TRBV7-9 and TRBJ1-1): DTGVSQNPRHKITKRGQNVTFRCDPISEHNRLYWYRQTLGQGPEFLTYFQNEAQLEKSRLLSDRFSAERPKGSFSTLEIQRTEQGDSAMYLCASSPGPLRYENTEAFFGQGTRLTVV.

This chain uses TRBV18 with TRBJ1-2; D may be TRBD1 (5 bases). CDR1 KGHSH and CDR2 LQKENI come from the germline V gene. With 6 bases removed from V and 2 bases from J, the gap between germline ends came to 16 bases. The CDR3 has 15 residues. The CDR3 loop is CASSRSSTENYGYTF. The CDR3 DNA reads as TGTGCCAGCTCCCGTTCTTCGACAGAGAACTATGGCTACACCTTC.

For this clone: Other DNA sequences in this specimen translate into the identical CDR3. J is TRBJ2-5 and V is TRBV9, with 7 bases lining up with TRBD1. V lost 0 bases and J lost 5; bases outside the gene matches: 1. Germline assignment: CDR1 SGDLS and CDR2 YYNGEE. The CDR3 totals 13 residues. The CDR3 DNA reads as TGTGCCAGCAGCGTAGCGGGACAGGAGACCCAGTACTTC. This translates into CASSVAGQETQYF. Variable domain in full (rest from reference TRBV9 and TRBJ2-5): DSGVTQTPKHLITATGQRVTLRCSPRSGDLSVYWYQQSLDQGLQFLIQYYNGEERAKGNILERFSAQQFPDLHSELNLSSLELGDSALYFCASSVAGQETQYFGPGTRLLVL.

The chain carries TRBV15 and TRBJ1-3; D unresolved. The CDR3 contains 13 residues. Trimming took 3 bases from V and 0 from J, leaving 3 bases between them. Germline V gene data show CDR1 as LNHNV and CDR2 as YYDKDF (reference sequence). The CDR3 DNA sequence: TGTGCCACCAGCAGGCCCTCTGGAAACACCATATATTTT. Its translation is CATSRPSGNTIYF.

The chain combines TRBV7-2 with TRBJ2-5; a weak D match, TRBD1 (6 bases). The DNA end favors TRBJ2-7, so the J call may be wrong. Germline values: CDR1 SGHTA, CDR2 FQGNSA. The CDR3 consists of 14 residues. CDR3: CASSSNTGPYEQYF. The CDR3 DNA reads TGTGCCAGCAGCTCTAACACAGGGCCCTACGAGCAGTACTTC.

V and J are TRBV30 and TRBJ2-1; 9 bases map to TRBD2. V was clipped by 3 bases and J by 5 bases; unmatched bases: 14. Germline CDR1 GTSNPN, CDR2 SVGIG (reference sequence). The CDR3 contains 17 residues. The CDR3 region is CAWRGGRLADSNNEQFF. The CDR3 DNA follows: TGTGCCTGGAGAGGGGGCCGACTAGCGGATTCCAACAATGAGCAGTTCTTC.

The chain recombines TRBV9 with TRBJ2-1; TRBD1 matches 7 bases. Germline CDR1 is SGDLS and CDR2 is YYNGEE. The CDR3 totals 21 residues. Trimming removed 3 bases from V and 1 base from J; junction bases left unmatched: 22. CDR3 sequence (DNA): TGTGCCAGCAGCGCACCCGTCGCACTAGGACGTTTACAGGGGTCCTACAATGAGCAGTTCTTC. As protein: CASSAPVALGRLQGSYNEQFF.

The genes are TRBV7-9 and TRBJ2-1; D unclear. CDR1 and CDR2 (germline): SEHNR, FQNEAQ (reference sequence). The CDR3 spans 16 residues. Trimming took off 1 base at V and 0 bases at J, with 10 bases between the two ends. CDR3 bases: TGTGCCAGCAGCTTAGTTATGGTTCTCTCCTACAATGAGCAGTTCTTC. Amino acid sequence: CASSLVMVLSYNEQFF.

The chain uses TRBV5-6 and TRBJ1-1; D not certain. Germline V lookup: CDR1 SGHDT, CDR2 YYEEEE. This CDR3 region has 14 residues. Trimming took 3 bases from V and 5 from J, leaving 14 bases between them. CDR3 sequence: CASSSLRASTEAFF. CDR3 DNA sequence: TGTGCCAGCAGCTCCTTACGGGCCAGTACTGAAGCTTTCTTT.

The chain couples TRBV2 to TRBJ2-3; the D is unclear. The CDR3 is 15 residues long. Trimming took 2 bases from V and 0 from J, leaving 9 bases between them. Germline V gene lookup returns CDR1 SNHLY and CDR2 FYNNEI. This chain's CDR3 is CASSETQISTDTQYF. For the CDR3, the DNA is TGTGCCAGCAGTGAAACCCAGATTAGCACAGATACGCAGTATTTT.

The V gene is TRBV4-2, the J gene TRBJ1-1; D gene uncertain. The CDR3 is 15 residues long. With 0 bases removed from V and 0 bases from J, the gap between germline ends came to 8 bases. Germline V gives CDR1 LGHNA, CDR2 YNFKEQ. The CDR3, as DNA: TGTGCCAGCAGCCAAGATGACAACATGAACACTGAAGCTTTCTTT. It codes for CASSQDDNMNTEAFF.

The chain combines TRBV15 with TRBJ2-7; the D gene is possibly TRBD2 (6 bases). The germline V gene encodes CDR1 LNHNV and CDR2 YYDKDF (reference sequence). V was trimmed by 0 bases and J by 11 bases, leaving 23 bases between them. This CDR3 contains 16 residues. This chain's CDR3 is CATSREFALGRGDEYF. The CDR3 DNA reads TGTGCCACCAGCAGAGAGTTCGCACTCGGCCGCGGGGATGAGTACTTC.

At least ten counts were recorded for this clone. This chain links TRBV29-1 with TRBJ2-7, with D perhaps TRBD1 (6 bases). CDR1 is SQVTM and CDR2 is ANQGSEA in the germline V gene. V was pared by 6 bases and J by 3 bases, with 18 bases between. This CDR3 is 14 amino acids long. The CDR3 nucleotides read TGCAGCGTGGGGACGGGACAAATGAACTACGAGCAGTACTTC. Residues: CSVGTGQMNYEQYF.

The genes are TRBV7-9 and TRBJ1-2, with 7 bases that match TRBD1. Germline CDR1 is SEHNR and CDR2 is FQNEAQ (reference sequence). The J segment lost 4 bases and the V segment lost 5 bases, leaving 10 bases of the junction unmatched. The CDR3 spans 15 residues. The CDR3 nucleotides are TGTGCCAGCAGCCAAGCAGGGGGGCAGATCTATGGCTACACCTTC. Its translation is CASSQAGGQIYGYTF.

The count of this clone is one. The rearrangement joins TRBV5-1 to TRBJ2-7; perhaps TRBD2 as D (6 bases). CDR1 SGHRS and CDR2 YFSETQ come from the germline V gene. This CDR3 is built from 15 residues. Trimming cost V 3 bases and J 0 bases, with 13 bases left between them. The CDR3 DNA reads TGCGCCAGCAGCTCGACGGGCGGGACCTCCTACGAGCAGTACTTC. Its protein product is CASSSTGGTSYEQYF.

The chain combines TRBV2 with TRBJ2-1; TRBD1 is a possible D gene (6 bases). The CDR3 has 13 residues. V gave up 6 bases and J gave up 2 bases, with 8 bases separating them. Germline V CDR1 and CDR2: SNHLY, FYNNEI. The CDR3 sequence: CASSQGTYNEQFF. CDR3 DNA: TGTGCCAGCAGCCAGGGGACCTACAATGAGCAGTTCTTC.

This chain connects TRBV19 to TRBJ2-1, with 7 bases aligning to TRBD1. The J segment lost 9 bases and the V segment lost 4 bases, leaving 6 bases of the junction unmatched. Germline V gene sequence: CDR1 LNHDA, CDR2 SQIVND (reference sequence). This CDR3 contains 13 residues. CDR3 region: CASSTGTVVEQFF. The CDR3, as DNA: TGTGCCAGTAGTACAGGGACAGTCGTTGAGCAGTTCTTC.

The chain links TRBV5-1 to TRBJ1-1, with 7 bases identical to TRBD1. The germline V gene encodes CDR1 SGHRS and CDR2 YFSETQ. With V trimmed by 4 bases and J by 1 base, 4 bases remained unmatched. This CDR3 is 14 amino acids long. The CDR3: CASSKDRPNTEAFF. The DNA for the CDR3 is TGCGCCAGCAGCAAGGACAGGCCGAACACTGAAGCTTTCTTT.

V is TRBV7-9 and J is TRBJ2-1; 10 nucleotides match TRBD1. The trim removed 5 bases at V and 8 bases at J, leaving 15 bases unmatched. CDR3 length equals 17 residues. Germline CDR1 is SEHNR and CDR2 is FQNEAQ (reference sequence). DNA of the CDR3: TGTGCCAGCAGCACCCGACAGGGGGCAGGCGGGAGCGATGAGCAGTTCTTC. Its translation: CASSTRQGAGGSDEQFF.

The chain links TRBV18 to TRBJ2-1; D unclear. This CDR3 has 14 amino acids. V was clipped by 3 bases and J by 5 bases, with 11 bases between them. Per germline, CDR1 KGHSH and CDR2 LQKENI. CDR3 sequence reads: CASSPLRLNNEQFF. DNA for the CDR3: TGTGCCAGCTCACCTCTCCGGCTAAACAATGAGCAGTTCTTC.

This clone was counted a single time. The chain employs TRBV27 and TRBJ2-3; 9 nucleotides align to TRBD2. The CDR3 consists of 14 residues. Losses at the gene ends were 8 bases for V and 1 base for J; bases not matched to a gene: 4. Germline values: CDR1 MNHEY, CDR2 SMNVEV (reference sequence). The CDR3: CASSIAGGTDTQYF. CDR3 nucleotide sequence: TGTGCCAGCTCCATAGCGGGAGGCACAGATACGCAGTATTTT.

About this clone itself: This likely stems from a read error, as it lies one base from a far larger clone. This sample includes further DNA sequences coding for the same CDR3. The V call is TRBV30, the J call TRBJ1-5; D gene ambiguous. The V gene's germline CDR1 is GTSNPN and CDR2 SVGIG (reference sequence). CDR3 length: 12 amino acids. CDR3 region: CAWSGSNQPQHF. CDR3 nucleotide sequence: TGTGCCTGGAGTGGGAGCAATCAACCCCAGCATTTT.

The V and J genes are TRBV4-1 and TRBJ2-7; TRBD1 agrees at 7 bases. The CDR3 consists of 15 residues. After removal of 3 bases from V and 5 bases from J, the junction contained 10 bases not matched to a gene. Germline-derived CDR1 and CDR2 are MGHRA and YSYEKL. The CDR3 here is CASSQLPTGFDEQYF. In DNA, the CDR3 is TGCGCCAGCAGCCAGTTACCGACAGGGTTCGACGAGCAGTACTTC.